The source of this T cell receptor (beta chain) is a study of cytomegalovirus exposure and HLA in healthy donors. Overall study context: Researchers previously reported finding fewer than 120 million unique TCR beta sequences from around 200 million T cells. Genetic ancestry analysis placed around four fifths of the 398 donors that were genotyped in the Caucasian-associated cluster.

Participants comprised healthy donors of bone marrow. Findings of the study overall: Analysis performed later found more than 15,000 TCR beta sequences associated with HLA alleles at 0.05 false discovery rate.

This CDR3 contains 14 residues. Trimming left V 5 bases short and J 5 bases short, with 13 bases between. CDR1 SGHAT and CDR2 FQNNGV come from the germline V gene. The PCR contained 60 Vbeta and 13 Jbeta primers. TCRdb's copy holds only in-frame clones and misses some; the assay was immunoSEQ multiplex PCR. The top ten clones hold about 3% of a sample with about 120,000 clones, 60% to 85% of them seen once. To note about this clone: Antigen specificity is unknown.

Material: PBMCs. This TCR was sampled from a woman between 40 and 50 years old in good health and CMV-seropositive. V and J are TRBV11-2 and TRBJ2-1; D is undetermined. CDR3 bases: TGTGCCAGCAGCACGGTGACGGAGCACAATGAGCAGTTCTTC. Translation gives CASSTVTEHNEQFF.